Below are 29 T cell receptor beta chains sequenced from a single sample in a study of cytomegalovirus exposure and HLA in healthy donors. Primers for the PCR totalled 60 Vbeta and 13 Jbeta. The assay was immunoSEQ multiplex PCR, and TCRdb's table has in-frame clones only and misses some. The data hold under 200,000 clones, with about 81% observed a single time. Sequencing used PBMCs. These receptors were collected from a woman aged 18-29 years in good health and CMV-seropositive.

This chain uses TRBV30 with TRBJ1-1; TRBD1 might be the D (5 bases). CDR1 is GTSNPN and CDR2 is SVGIG in the germline V gene (reference sequence). V was pared by 0 bases and J by 12 bases, with 14 bases between. The CDR3 runs to 12 residues. Written as DNA, the CDR3 is TGTGCCTGGAGTGTCTACGTGCCAGGGACTTTCTTT. Its translation: CAWSVYVPGTFF.

CDR3 residues: CAWAGGGRPDTQYF. CDR3 bases: TGTGCCTGGGCTGGGGGGGGTCGACCAGATACGCAGTATTTT. This chain links TRBV30 with TRBJ2-3, with TRBD2 matching 7 bases. The CDR3 sequence is 14 residues long. J gave up 4 bases and V 5 bases, and 9 bases lay outside the gene matches. CDR1 is GTSNPN and CDR2 is SVGIG in the germline V gene (reference sequence).

The rearrangement uses TRBV14 and TRBJ2-3; D might be TRBD1 (6 bases). In germline, CDR1 is SGHDN, CDR2 FVKESK. V shed 8 bases and J shed 0 bases, with 15 bases lying between them. CDR3 length equals 15 residues. Here the CDR3 DNA reads TGTGCCAGCCGGGACATCAGGGACAGCACAGATACGCAGTATTTT. Translating it yields CASRDIRDSTDTQYF. Full variable domain (missing parts from reference TRBV14 and TRBJ2-3): EAGVTQFPSHSVIEKGQTVTLRCDPISGHDNLYWYRRVMGKEIKFLLHFVKESKQDESGMPNNRFLAERTGGTYSTLKVQPAELEDSGVYFCASRDIRDSTDTQYFGPGTRLTVL.

The chain combines TRBV4-1 with TRBJ2-5; TRBD2 is a possible D gene (7 bases). The germline CDR1 and CDR2 sequences are MGHRA and YSYEKL. This CDR3 has 16 residues. V lost 0 bases and J lost 4, with 15 bases in between. The CDR3 DNA reads TGCGCCAGCAGCCAAGACGGCTGGGGGGGGCGAGAGACCCAGTACTTC. This encodes CASSQDGWGGRETQYF.

V gene TRBV5-6 combines with J gene TRBJ2-1; TRBD2 might be the D (7 bases). Trimming pared 0 bases from V and 4 bases from J, leaving 11 bases between. The CDR3 is 15 residues long. CDR1 SGHDT and CDR2 YYEEEE come from the germline V gene. The CDR3 region is CASSLVGGGYNEQFF. CDR3 in DNA: TGTGCCAGCAGCTTGGTAGGGGGGGGATACAATGAGCAGTTCTTC.

The V gene is TRBV6-6, the J gene TRBJ1-1; perhaps TRBD1 as D (5 bases). This CDR3 spans 16 amino acids. The germline V gene has CDR1 MNHNY and CDR2 SVGAGI (reference sequence). V was cut by 1 base and J by 1 base, with 13 bases left in between. CDR3 nucleotides: TGTGCCAGCAGTTACTTAAGCCTGGACAAGAACACTGAAGCTTTCTTT. This codes for CASSYLSLDKNTEAFF.

The chain is built from TRBV11-1 and TRBJ2-7; the D gene is possibly TRBD1 (6 bases). There are 13 residues in the CDR3. The germline gives CDR1 SGHAT, CDR2 FQDESV (reference sequence). Trimming pared 5 bases from V and 2 bases from J, leaving 10 bases between. CDR3: CASSDDRTYEQYF. CDR3 bases: TGTGCCAGCAGCGACGACAGGACCTACGAGCAGTACTTC.

V and J are TRBV2 and TRBJ2-3, with 8 nucleotides matching TRBD2. V trimming: 10 bases; J trimming: 4 bases; junction bases outside the gene matches: 13. Per germline, CDR1 SNHLY and CDR2 FYNNEI. The CDR3 has 15 residues. The CDR3 DNA reads as TGTGCCATAGCCTTACGGGGGGGCCTCCCAGATACGCAGTATTTT. Its translation: CAIALRGGLPDTQYF.

This rearrangement joins TRBV28 to TRBJ2-2, with D tentatively TRBD2 (7 bases). This CDR3 has 14 amino acids. V was clipped by 7 bases and J by 2 bases, with 11 bases between them. CDR1 is MDHEN, CDR2 SYDVKM, per germline. Here the CDR3 DNA reads TGTGCCAGCATGAGGGGGGGAAACACCGGGGAGCTGTTTTTT. Protein product: CASMRGGNTGELFF.

The V call is TRBV7-7, the J call TRBJ2-7; D is undetermined. The CDR3 runs 14 residues. CDR1 and CDR2 (germline): SSHAT, FNYEAQ (reference sequence). The chain's CDR3 is CASSSKVSSYEQYV. CDR3 coding DNA: TGTGCTAGCAGCTCTAAAGTTAGCTCCTACGAGCAGTACGTC.

The V call is TRBV6-5, the J call TRBJ2-7; 10 nucleotides line up with TRBD2. The V segment lost 5 bases and the J segment 3 bases; nucleotides outside the gene matches: 7. The CDR3 runs 15 residues. Germline-derived CDR1 and CDR2 are MNHEY and SVGAGI. The CDR3 is CASSTHSGGLYEQYF. The CDR3 DNA sequence: TGTGCCAGCAGTACCCATAGCGGGGGGCTCTACGAGCAGTACTTC.

DNA for the CDR3: TGTGCCAGCAGCTTGGCAGGGTATAATTCACCCCTCCACTTT. This codes for CASSLAGYNSPLHF. This chain connects TRBV5-4 to TRBJ1-6, with a possible D match to TRBD1 (5 bases). V lost 0 bases and J 4 bases, leaving 5 bases between the germline ends. The germline gives CDR1 SGHNT, CDR2 YYREEE (reference sequence). The CDR3 has 14 amino acids. Looking up the rest from reference TRBV5-4 and TRBJ1-6 gives the full variable domain: ETGVTQSPTHLIKTRGQQVTLRCSSQSGHNTVSWYQQALGQGPQFIFQYYREEENGRGNFPPRFSGLQFPNYSSELNVNALELDDSALYLCASSLAGYNSPLHFGNGTRLTVT.

The V gene is TRBV9, the J gene TRBJ2-1; possible D gene TRBD2, 5 bases. The V end was cut by 0 bases, the J end by 4 bases, with 20 bases between. The CDR3 sequence is 18 residues long. Germline V CDR1 and CDR2: SGDLS, YYNGEE. This CDR3 is CASSVGEGASYLYNEQFF. CDR3 DNA sequence: TGTGCCAGCAGCGTAGGAGAGGGAGCTTCCTACTTATACAATGAGCAGTTCTTC. Full variable domain (rest looked up from reference TRBV9 and TRBJ2-1): DSGVTQTPKHLITATGQRVTLRCSPRSGDLSVYWYQQSLDQGLQFLIQYYNGEERAKGNILERFSAQQFPDLHSELNLSSLELGDSALYFCASSVGEGASYLYNEQFFGPGTRLTVL.

The chain couples TRBV9 to TRBJ1-4, with D perhaps TRBD1 (5 bases). The ends were cut back, 4 bases at V and 7 bases at J, with 14 bases in the middle. CDR1 and CDR2 (germline): SGDLS, YYNGEE. This CDR3 comprises 14 residues. The CDR3 is CASSRRQGPEKLFF. The DNA of the CDR3 is TGTGCCAGCAGCCGCCGGCAGGGCCCTGAAAAACTGTTTTTT. Full variable domain (remainder filled in from reference TRBV9 and TRBJ1-4): DSGVTQTPKHLITATGQRVTLRCSPRSGDLSVYWYQQSLDQGLQFLIQYYNGEERAKGNILERFSAQQFPDLHSELNLSSLELGDSALYFCASSRRQGPEKLFFGSGTQLSVL.

DNA for the CDR3: TGTGCCAGCAGTGGGCGACAGGGCGGTAGTGGGGCCAACGTCCTGACTTTC. Its translation: CASSGRQGGSGANVLTF. The chain is built from TRBV28 and TRBJ2-6; the match to TRBD1 covers 7 bases. V was clipped by 5 bases and J by 3 bases; unmatched bases: 10. CDR1 MDHEN and CDR2 SYDVKM come from the germline V gene. The CDR3 is 17 residues long.

The table lists this clone with a few counts. This chain connects TRBV4-1 to TRBJ1-2, with D unresolved. CDR1 and CDR2 (germline): MGHRA, YSYEKL. The CDR3 contains 12 residues. V lost 1 base, J lost 7 bases, and 7 bases lay in between. The chain's CDR3 is CASSQVEGGYTF. The CDR3 DNA reads TGCGCCAGCAGCCAAGTAGAGGGTGGCTACACCTTC.

The chain links TRBV5-1 to TRBJ2-5; TRBD1 aligns across 7 bases. The V gene end was trimmed by 4 bases and the J gene end by 5 bases; junction bases not matched to a gene: 5. CDR1 SGHRS and CDR2 YFSETQ come from the germline V gene. The CDR3 has 13 residues. CDR3 sequence (DNA): TGCGCCAGCAGCCCCGGACAGGTCGAGACCCAGTACTTC. It is translated as CASSPGQVETQYF.

The gene calls are TRBV7-2 and TRBJ2-3, with 8 bases identical to TRBD2. Trimming removed 6 bases from V and 3 bases from J; junction bases left unmatched: 11. Per the germline V gene, CDR1 is SGHTA and CDR2 is FQGNSA. This CDR3 comprises 16 residues. The CDR3 loop is CASRSLPAGVTDTQYF. The CDR3 bases are TGTGCCAGCAGATCCCTCCCAGCGGGGGTAACAGATACGCAGTATTTT.

CDR3 sequence: CASSHRVTLYEQYF. The DNA for the CDR3 is TGTGCCAGCTCCCACAGGGTTACGCTCTACGAGCAGTACTTC. This chain links TRBV27 with TRBJ2-5; a weak D match, TRBD1 (6 bases). The J call may be incorrect, as the DNA end agrees better with TRBJ2-7. Germline V gene sequence: CDR1 MNHEY, CDR2 SMNVEV (reference sequence). The CDR3 totals 14 residues.

The chain combines TRBV23-1 with TRBJ2-1; 7 bases align to TRBD1. TRBV23-1 is recorded as an ORF, its role being uncertain. The CDR3 sequence is 17 residues long. V was pared by 2 bases and J by 5 bases, with 12 bases of the junction left unmatched. The CDR3 DNA follows: TGCGCCAGCAGTCAACGAACCGGGACAGACAATAACAATGAGCAGTTCTTC. Amino acids: CASSQRTGTDNNNEQFF.

This chain connects TRBV7-2 to TRBJ1-1; a possible D gene is TRBD1 (6 bases). Germline CDR1 reads SGHTA; CDR2 reads FQGNSA. The V end lost 3 bases, the J end lost 9 bases, and 26 bases lay between the germline ends. The CDR3 has 17 amino acids. CDR3 bases: TGTGCCAGCAGCTTTCGGGTCAGCATCCAGGGGAATTGGAAAGCTTTCTTT. This encodes CASSFRVSIQGNWKAFF.

This clone was seen a few times. The gene calls are TRBV6-1 and TRBJ1-6, with D perhaps matching TRBD1 (6 bases). Germline V lookup: CDR1 MNHNS, CDR2 SASEGT. This CDR3 contains 15 residues. With 6 bases removed from V and 4 bases from J, the gap between germline ends came to 13 bases. CDR3 in amino acids: CASRGPRGYNSPLHF. The CDR3 nucleotides are TGTGCCAGCAGGGGGCCCAGGGGTTATAATTCACCCCTCCACTTT.

This chain links TRBV2 with TRBJ1-4; D remains ambiguous. Germline V gene data show CDR1 as SNHLY and CDR2 as FYNNEI. The CDR3 is 13 residues long. The V end lost 2 bases, the J end lost 3 bases, and 4 bases lay between the germline ends. The CDR3 here is CASSERSNEKLFF. CDR3 nucleotide sequence: TGTGCCAGCAGTGAACGGTCTAATGAAAAACTGTTTTTT.

J is TRBJ1-1 and V is TRBV19; 8 nucleotides match TRBD1. The V gene's germline CDR1 is LNHDA and CDR2 SQIVND (reference sequence). There are 13 residues in the CDR3. With 4 bases clipped from V and 10 bases from J, the junction kept 8 bases outside the gene matches. The CDR3 protein is CASSTPGQGRAFF. The CDR3, as DNA: TGTGCCAGTAGTACGCCAGGACAGGGACGAGCTTTCTTT.

The chain has TRBV21-1 and TRBJ1-3; the tabulated D call, TRBD1, remains unverified against the DNA. TRBV21-1 is given as a pseudogene. CDR3 size: 14 residues. CDR3 residues: CAIFRGFYGNTIYF. The CDR3 bases are TGTGCCATCTTCAGGGGTTTTTACGGAAACACCATATATTTT.

About this clone itself: An end of the junction does not agree with germline; a read error may underlie this. The rearrangement joins TRBV10-2 to TRBJ2-1; TRBD1 might be the D (6 bases). Germline V gene data show CDR1 as WSHSY and CDR2 as SAAADI. The CDR3 spans 17 residues. CDR3 bases: TGCGCCAGCAGTGCCCTAGAGGGGGTCGGATCCTACAGTGAGCAGTTCTTC. Protein: CASSALEGVGSYSEQFF.

This clone came up a few times. This CDR3 is also generated by other DNA sequences in the sample. The rearrangement uses TRBV5-1 and TRBJ2-7; D ambiguous. Germline V gene data show CDR1 as SGHRS and CDR2 as YFSETQ. The CDR3 consists of 13 residues. Trimming removed 0 bases at V and 1 base at J, with 5 bases between. DNA for the CDR3: TGCGCCAGCAGCTTGGTCGGGTCCTACGAGCAGTACTTC. Residues: CASSLVGSYEQYF.

This chain joins TRBV6-5 and TRBJ1-5, with 7 bases matching TRBD1. Germline V gives CDR1 MNHEY, CDR2 SVGAGI. This CDR3 has 14 residues. The V segment lost 2 bases and the J segment 6 bases; nucleotides outside the gene matches: 4. The CDR3 nucleotides are TGTGCCAGCAGTTACGGTCAGGGGGGTCAGCCCCAGCATTTT. Residues: CASSYGQGGQPQHF.

The V gene is TRBV7-9, the J gene TRBJ2-2; no clear D. V shed 5 bases and J shed 0 bases, with 13 bases lying between them. The V gene's germline CDR1 is SEHNR and CDR2 FQNEAQ (reference sequence). This CDR3 contains 16 residues. CDR3: CASSPFGVANTGELFF. As DNA, the CDR3 is TGTGCCAGCAGCCCGTTTGGAGTGGCGAACACCGGGGAGCTGTTTTTT.